The 9 T cell receptor beta chains below come from one sample, sequenced in a study of T cells in women clearing cervical HPV infection. Some clones are missing from TCRdb's copy, which holds only in-frame ones; the method was immunoSEQ multiplex PCR. The sample shows tens of thousands of clones, and 3.3% sits with its ten largest clones. The sample taken for sequencing was blood buffy coat. The source is a woman aged 18 to 75 with a cervical HPV16 infection that either progressed to CIN3+ or cleared (not recorded which).

About this clone: The read finishes 3 residues shy of the CDR3 end, and the germline J gene is used to complete it. The chain recombines TRBV27 with TRBJ2-7; a weak D match, TRBD2 (6 bases). CDR1 MNHEY and CDR2 SMNVEV come from the germline V gene (reference sequence). The CDR3 spans 12 residues. V lost 8 bases and J 4 bases, leaving 12 bases between the germline ends. The sequenced part of the CDR3 DNA is TGTGCCAGCCGCGGGATAGGTTACGAG. Residues: CASRGIGYE. Given in full, the CDR3 is CASRGIGYEQYF.

The CDR3 DNA, read in part, is TGCAGTGCTAGGGTAATAACAGGGGCTAACACTGAA. Residues: CSARVITGANTE. The CDR3 in full is CSARVITGANTEAFF. The genes are TRBV20-1 and TRBJ1-1, with TRBD1 matching 7 bases. The CDR3 end lies 3 residues beyond the end of the read and is filled in from the germline J gene. This CDR3 has 15 amino acids. The V and J ends lost 3 bases and 2 bases, in that order; junction bases with no gene match: 9. CDR1 is DFQATT, CDR2 SNEGSKA, per germline (reference sequence).

About this clone itself: The read falls 3 residues short of the CDR3 end, and the missing part is taken from the germline J gene. This chain connects TRBV7-3 to TRBJ2-7, with D maybe TRBD1 (6 bases). Trimming pared 5 bases from V and 1 base from J, leaving 15 bases between. Germline V gives CDR1 SGHTA, CDR2 FQGTGA. The CDR3 runs 15 residues. The sequenced part of the CDR3 DNA is TGTGCCAGCAGCCTCCAACAGGGAAAATCCTACGAG. Translating it yields CASSLQQGKSYE. The CDR3 in full is CASSLQQGKSYEQYF.

Concerning this clone: The sequenced fragment ends 3 residues before the CDR3 boundary, so the rest is inferred from the germline J gene. The chain recombines TRBV20-1 with TRBJ2-3; 11 bases match TRBD2. This CDR3 is 18 amino acids long. Germline V lookup: CDR1 DFQATT, CDR2 SNEGSKA (reference sequence). The V gene end was trimmed by 3 bases and the J gene end by 2 bases; junction bases not matched to a gene: 13. Partial CDR3 DNA: TGCAGTGCTAGTATCGAAACCCCGACTAGCGGGACCACAGATACG. The encoded protein is CSASIETPTSGTTDT. The entire CDR3 reads CSASIETPTSGTTDTQYF.

Comments on this clone: The read terminates 3 residues before the CDR3 end, so the remaining end is supplied by the germline J gene. This chain joins TRBV7-8 and TRBJ2-6; D possibly corresponds to TRBD1 (6 bases). There are 16 residues in the CDR3. V lost 5 bases and J lost 2, with 13 bases in between. Germline-derived CDR1 and CDR2 are SGHVS and FQNEAQ. The CDR3 bases that were read are TGTGCCAGCAGCCCCGGGTCAGGGGCTGGGGCCAACGTC. Translation: CASSPGSGAGANV. The entire CDR3 reads CASSPGSGAGANVLTF.

About this clone: Coverage ceases 3 residues before the CDR3 finishes, and the germline J gene fills in the end. J is TRBJ2-7 and V is TRBV19; D unclear. The V and J ends lost 4 bases and 3 bases respectively, with 13 bases between them. The CDR3 runs 14 residues. Germline V CDR1 and CDR2: LNHDA, SQIVND (reference sequence). Partial CDR3 DNA: TGTGCCAGTAGTAATTCAGATGTGAACTACGAG. Amino acids: CASSNSDVNYE. The CDR3 in its entirety is CASSNSDVNYEQYF.

In the case of this clone: The read comes to an end 3 residues before the CDR3 does, leaving the germline J gene to fill in the end. The genes are TRBV7-9 and TRBJ1-1, with D perhaps matching TRBD1 (6 bases). The V end lost 7 bases, the J end lost 7 bases, and 19 bases lay between the germline ends. Germline lookup yields CDR1 SEHNR and CDR2 FQNEAQ (reference sequence). This CDR3 is 14 amino acids long. The CDR3 region is CASTLGGEFGEAFF. CDR3 bases read: TGTGCCAGCACCCTAGGGGGGGAATTCGGTGAA.

Of note for this clone: Sequencing ends 3 residues short of the CDR3 end; the germline J gene provides the rest. The chain recombines TRBV2 with TRBJ2-1; D is ambiguous. The CDR3 extends over 15 amino acids. The ends were cut back, 11 bases at V and 5 bases at J, with 22 bases in the middle. Germline loops: CDR1 SNHLY, CDR2 FYNNEI. The CDR3: CAPRRLVSLNNEQFF. The DNA read from the CDR3 is TGTGCCCCCCGACGGCTAGTTTCCCTCAACAATGAG.

Of note for this clone: The CDR3 end is not reached by the read, which stops 3 residues before it; the germline J gene fills it in. This rearrangement joins TRBV18 to TRBJ2-1, with D possibly matching TRBD2 (5 bases). The CDR3 consists of 18 residues. Trimming shortened V by 3 bases and J by 5 bases, and 23 bases separated the two germline ends. Germline V lookup: CDR1 KGHSH, CDR2 LQKENI. The CDR3 loop is CASSPRTGREAAHNEQFF. CDR3 DNA (partial): TGTGCCAGCTCACCCCGGACGGGCCGAGAAGCGGCACACAATGAG.